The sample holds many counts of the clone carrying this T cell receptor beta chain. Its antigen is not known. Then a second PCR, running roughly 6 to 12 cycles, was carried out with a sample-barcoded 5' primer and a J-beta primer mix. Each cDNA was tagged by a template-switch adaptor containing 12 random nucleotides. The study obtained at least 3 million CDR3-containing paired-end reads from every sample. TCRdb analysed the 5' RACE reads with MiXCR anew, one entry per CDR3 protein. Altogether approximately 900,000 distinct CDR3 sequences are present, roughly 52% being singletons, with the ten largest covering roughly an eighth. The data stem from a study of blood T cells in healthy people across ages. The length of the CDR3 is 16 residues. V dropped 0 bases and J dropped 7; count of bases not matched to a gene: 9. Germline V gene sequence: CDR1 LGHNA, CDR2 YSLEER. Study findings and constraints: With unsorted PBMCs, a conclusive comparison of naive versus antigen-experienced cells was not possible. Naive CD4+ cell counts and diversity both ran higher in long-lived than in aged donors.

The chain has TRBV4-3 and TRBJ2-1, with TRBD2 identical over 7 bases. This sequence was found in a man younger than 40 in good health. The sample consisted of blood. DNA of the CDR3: TGCGCCAGCAGCCAAGAAGGGCAGGGAGGGGAAAATGAGCAGTTCTTC. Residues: CASSQEGQGGENEQFF.